Described below is a single TCR beta chain sequence and its context. This clone was observed a few times. The antigen it binds to is not known. Within one base of it there is no much larger clone, and no base qualities were kept. The cohort comprised 666 healthy bone marrow donors. At the time of sampling, all cohort members were nominally healthy, though unrecorded immune exposures were likely present. The donor was CMV seronegative and was included in the group of about 400 seronegative cohort members. A peripheral blood sample was provided by each donor, and peripheral blood mononuclear cells were used for TCR beta sequencing. Genomic DNA was extracted from the blood cell samples with the Qiagen DNeasy Blood Extraction Kit. This specimen belongs to a study of cytomegalovirus exposure and HLA in healthy donors (dated by TCRdb to about 2017). A note on the overall study: In an earlier analysis of 550 to 750 of the donors, around 300 Gb of sequence data and 95 million to 130 million unique TCR beta sequences from 150 million to 200 million T cells were reported. The study aimed to test whether cataloging public T cell receptors could reveal signatures of past pathogen exposure. Besides the first cohort of 550 to 750 subjects, a separate validation cohort made up of 120 different subjects was used. All discovery cohort repertoires had been generated using a single sequencing platform. A later genetic analysis used genome-wide SNP genotypes for about 55% of the 666 donors, treating that subset as a discovery cohort. Among some 400 genotyped donors of the cohort, an average of approximately 200,000 unique TCR beta nucleotide sequences was sequenced per donor, of which 15% to 20% were non-productive. Of the 300 to 450 genotyped donors, 65% to 90% were placed in the genetic ancestry cluster associated with self-reported Caucasian donors. An early release that covered several hundred HLA-typed donors contained around 330 gigabases of sequencing data and 70 million to 100 million unique TCR sequences. An earlier analysis of 587 of the donors used high-throughput TCR beta sequencing to judge whether each TCR beta V gene segment behaved as functional or pseudogenic. In the later analysis, no new phenotypic data were used to find candidate immune exposures; instead, reliance was placed on TCR beta sequences and their occurrence across donors. Donor age, sex, ethnicity and CMV serostatus were compiled together with the repertoire data. High-throughput TCR immunosequencing, statistical association of individual TCRs with disease status, and machine learning were combined to predict cytomegalovirus infection status. The T cell repertoires of under 700 subjects were profiled by immunosequencing and related to cytomegalovirus serostatus. Because of strong linkage in the cohort, roughly five DR-DQ haplotypes were treated as single units for association and clustering. Typing coverage differed by locus: A, B, C, DRB1 and DQB1 were typed in roughly 620-630 donors, DQA1 in about 510, DPA1 in over 600, and DPB1 in approximately 450. HLA typing included class I and class II loci at four-digit resolution. A later analysis re-analyzed previously published TCR beta repertoires from approximately 700 donors and added high-resolution HLA genotyping to study TCR occurrence patterns.

To prepare the library, the immunoSEQ multiplex PCR assay was applied. For the multiplex PCR, a mixture combining 60 forward primers for TCR Vbeta segments and 13 reverse primers for TCR Jbeta segments was used. The CDR3 region of rearranged TCR beta genes was amplified from genomic DNA by a multiplex PCR assay. Amplified TCR beta libraries were sequenced as 87-base-pair reads on the Illumina HiSeq System. In the source study's methods: In a later analysis, tens of millions of unique TCR beta chains were counted across the roughly 670 repertoires, and roughly 11 million of these chains were shared by at least two donors. A nearest-neighbor algorithm error-corrected the raw reads and collapsed the reads into unique sequences, merging closely related sequences to remove PCR and sequencing errors. Alignment of CDR3 sequences to IMGT reference sequences was used to assign V, D and J gene segments. Each retained sequence needed at least a six-nucleotide match to both a V gene segment and a J gene segment. A rearrangement counted as productive if the CDR3 had no stop codons and remained in frame with V and J, and every other rearrangement counted as non-productive. CDR3 was defined according to IMGT convention as the region running from the second conserved V-encoded cysteine to the conserved J-encoded phenylalanine. The earlier analysis of about 570 of the donors excluded any sequence lacking an unambiguous match to a single V gene segment. An earlier analysis of 587 of the donors classified V segments as functional when productive rearrangements were above 56.7% and as segregating when the standard deviation between donors was above 5%. To diagnose cytomegalovirus status from the catalog of TCR beta chain sequences, a statistical classification framework was built. A later analysis assigned V and J genes by comparing TCR nucleotide sequences with IMGT/GENE-DB human TR gene sequences. The TCRdist pipeline was used in a later analysis to assign CDR3 sequences and most-parsimonious VDJ recombination scenarios. In a later analysis, each TCR beta chain was defined by its CDR3 amino acid sequence together with its V-gene family, and reads without a unique V-gene family were excluded. As a way to deal with suspected cross-contamination and a sequencing artifact, a later analysis dropped 500 to 700 nucleotide sequences that were highly shared and had low generation probability. In a later analysis, a clonal expansion index was calculated for each public chain from normalized within-repertoire ranks of inferred template counts. In a later analysis, generation probabilities were computed using a VDJ recombination model fitted to out-of-frame rearrangements, and the results were checked against IGoR. In a later analysis, hypergeometric tests were used to score TCR-TCR, TCR-HLA and TCR-CMV co-occurrence, with a repertoire-size bias correction applied to TCR pairs. A later analysis estimated false discovery rates by permuting HLA or CMV assignments 20 times. In a later analysis, co-occurring TCRs were grouped using DBSCAN, with TCRdist sequence similarity added in when clustering inside HLA-allele-positive subsets. Repertoires with fewer than 30,000 or more than 120,000 public chains were left out of co-occurrence clustering, as were about 5 repertoires with anomalous nucleotide sharing. The immuneACCESS repertoire file appears here via TCRdb, limited to in-frame rearrangements. These files lack a portion of the clones; in checked studies, under half of the deficit traces to unresolved V genes, and the cause of the others is not known. V, J and clone size reflect that table, while D and trimming were determined from the DNA. The sample table holds around 180,000 clones, of which 80% were seen once. The ten largest clones add up to approximately 5.1% of the sample.

Reading from cysteine to phenylalanine, the CDR3 counts 14 amino acids. Just the 42-base CDR3 DNA is kept, in frame starting at base 1. The germline V gene (reference sequence) sets CDR1 to LNHDA and CDR2 to SQIVND. From V the trimming removes 1 base and from J it removes 5 bases, while the gene matches leave 1 base of the junction unaccounted for. The study at large found these results: CMV serostatus was the only immune exposure information available for the cohort. According to a later analysis, parvovirus B19, influenza, CMV and Epstein-Barr virus appeared linked to several top co-occurrence clusters. Because HLA typing was missing for some donors at each locus, association tests included only the typed subset. A cluster of highly shared sequence variants was judged likely to be a technical artifact of the sequencing pipeline. A later genetic analysis reported fewer N-insertions in productive TCRs among donors in an Asian-associated ancestry cluster than the roughly 620-donor mean. A few of the identified cytomegalovirus-associated TCR beta chains were confirmed in vitro to be specific for cytomegalovirus antigens. Strong co-occurrence of HLA alleles, especially DR and DQ, made assigning TCR associations to individual alleles difficult. Some IMGT-functional V segments, including TRBV6-2 and TRBV6-3, could not be distinguished by the 87-base-pair reads and were therefore excluded. The earlier analysis of approximately 540 of the donors excluded some 16 rarely observed V segments, including chromosome 9 orphons, because counts were too low. In an earlier analysis of 500 to 650 of the donors, most TCR beta V segments appeared in productive rearrangements about 87% or about 30% of the time, broadly matching IMGT annotations. Most TCR sequences were observed very rarely across donors, whereas some public TCRs were present in many individuals. A later analysis found that TCR association rates varied across HLA loci, with DRB1 alleles showing the most associated TCRs and HLA-C alleles the fewest. This cohort had only TCR beta chains sequenced, and the lack of alpha or paired-chain data limited which features could be detected. In a later analysis, HLA-associated TCR beta chains were found to be more clonally expanded and to have lower generation probabilities than equally common non-associated chains. In a later analysis, some 17,000 TCR beta sequences were associated with specific HLA alleles at a false discovery rate of 0.05. Most CMV-associated TCR beta chains appeared to be HLA-restricted in a later analysis, and the HLA associations seemed to be driven largely by CMV exposure. A further reported finding was that TCR beta sequences accurately predicted the HLA-A and HLA-B alleles for most subjects in the first cohort. Sequencing depth was assumed to be roughly uniform across donors in the presence/absence analyses, though that assumption may not hold. According to the authors, the approach could potentially be generalized to other disease states and immunological phenotypes. Correlated functional status among segregating V segments might reflect linkage disequilibrium, but an unknown experimental factor could not be ruled out. A total of some 180 TCR beta chains were listed by the study as associated with cytomegalovirus. The classifier was reported to diagnose cytomegalovirus status with high specificity and sensitivity in both the original cohort and the validation cohort. A later genetic analysis associated a missense DCLRE1C variant with V-gene and J-gene trimming of TCR beta chains, and an independent cohort replicated the association.

The sample consisted of PBMCs. This TCR came from a man in his forties or fifties in good health and CMV-seronegative. This chain joins TRBV19 to TRBJ2-1; the central 8 bases match TRBD2. This receptor carries the CDR3 CASSIGTSNNEQFF. The DNA sequence is TGTGCCAGTAGTATAGGGACTAGCAACAATGAGCAGTTCTTC. Supplemented by the reference TRBV19 and TRBJ2-1 proteins around the CDR3, the complete variable domain is DGGITQSPKYLFRKEGQNVTLSCEQNLNHDAMYWYRQDPGQGLRLIYYSQIVNDFQKGDIAEGYSVSREKKESFPLTVTSAQKNPTAFYLCASSIGTSNNEQFFGPGTRLTVL.